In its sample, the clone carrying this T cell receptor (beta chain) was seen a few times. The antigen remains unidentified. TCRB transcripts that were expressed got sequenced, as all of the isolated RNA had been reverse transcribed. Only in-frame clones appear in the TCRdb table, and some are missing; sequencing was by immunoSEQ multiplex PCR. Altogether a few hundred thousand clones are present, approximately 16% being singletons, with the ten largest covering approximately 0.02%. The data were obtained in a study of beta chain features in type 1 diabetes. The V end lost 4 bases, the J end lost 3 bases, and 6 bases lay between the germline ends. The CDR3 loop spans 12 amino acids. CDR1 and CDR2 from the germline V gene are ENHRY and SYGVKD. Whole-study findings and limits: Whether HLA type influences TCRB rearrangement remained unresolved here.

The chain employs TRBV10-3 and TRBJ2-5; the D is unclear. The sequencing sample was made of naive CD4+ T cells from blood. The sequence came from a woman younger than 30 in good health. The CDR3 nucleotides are TGTGCCATCAGTGCCTCAGAAGAGACCCAGTACTTC. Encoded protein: CAISASEETQYF.